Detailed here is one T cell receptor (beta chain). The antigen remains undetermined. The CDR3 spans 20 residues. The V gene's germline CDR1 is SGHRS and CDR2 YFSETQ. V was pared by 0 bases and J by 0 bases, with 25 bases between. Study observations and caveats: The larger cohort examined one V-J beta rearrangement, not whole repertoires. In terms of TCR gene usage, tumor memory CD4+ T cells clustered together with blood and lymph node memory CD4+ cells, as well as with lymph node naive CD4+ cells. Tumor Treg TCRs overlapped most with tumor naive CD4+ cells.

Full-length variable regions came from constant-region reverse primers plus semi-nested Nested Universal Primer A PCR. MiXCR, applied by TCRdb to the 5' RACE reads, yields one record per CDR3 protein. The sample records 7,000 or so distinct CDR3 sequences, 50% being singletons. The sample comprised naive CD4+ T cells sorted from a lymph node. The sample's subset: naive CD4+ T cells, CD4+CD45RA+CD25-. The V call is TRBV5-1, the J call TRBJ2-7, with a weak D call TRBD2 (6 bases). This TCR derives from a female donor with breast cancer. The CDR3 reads CASSLGPRYPRRGSSYEQYF. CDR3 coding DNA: TGCGCCAGCAGCTTGGGACCGCGCTACCCACGGAGGGGAAGCTCCTACGAGCAGTACTTC.